The 2 T cell receptor beta chains below were found in one sample sequenced in a study of early T cells in non-severe SARS-CoV-2 infection. TCRdb analysed the 5' RACE reads with MiXCR anew, one entry per CDR3 protein. The sample holds around 28,000 distinct CDR3 sequences, roughly 4% seen once. Sequencing was performed on whole blood. The receptors here all came from an adult who was a healthcare worker with PCR-confirmed SARS-CoV-2 infection or an uninfected control (not recorded which).

The rearrangement links TRBV6-2 or TRBV6-3 to TRBJ1-4; possibly TRBD1 for D (5 bases). Germline V lookup: CDR1 MNHEY, CDR2 SVGEGT. V lost 5 bases, J lost 0 bases, and 13 bases lay in between. The CDR3 loop spans 16 amino acids. The CDR3 here is CASSPMGDATNEKLFF. The CDR3 DNA reads TGTGCCAGCAGTCCAATGGGGGATGCAACTAATGAAAAACTGTTTTTT.

This clonotype was found a few times. This chain connects TRBV29-1 to TRBJ2-5; the match to TRBD2 covers 8 bases. From germline, CDR1 is SQVTM and CDR2 ANQGSEA. CDR3 length equals 14 residues. V lost 3 bases, J lost 5 bases, and 8 bases stayed unmatched. The CDR3 sequence: CSVDLTGGPETQYF. The CDR3 nucleotides read TGCAGCGTTGATCTGACGGGAGGGCCGGAGACCCAGTACTTC.